What follows is one T cell receptor beta chain and its context. Its antigen is currently unknown. The sample comes from a study of long-term antiretroviral therapy in people with HIV. V lost 1 base, J lost 0 bases, and 10 bases lay in between. CDR1 SEHNR and CDR2 FQNEAQ come from the germline V gene (reference sequence). There are 15 residues in the CDR3. Study-wide results and caveats: Clonal expansions arising prior to ART prevailed in the repertoire at every time point. Blood dating 2004 to 2017 may reflect older ART regimens. Post-ART diversity increased but stayed below transplant donor controls.

They ran version v3.0 of the immunoSEQ assay at survey level. The repertoire was sequenced with immunoSEQ multiplex PCR; TCRdb's copy has only in-frame clones and lacks some. The sample yields 35,000 to 45,000 clones, about four fifths seen once. V is TRBV7-9 and J is TRBJ2-7; D remains ambiguous. This material consisted of unsorted PBMCs, taken 0.3 years after starting antiretroviral therapy. The sequence derives from a young man with HIV. CDR3 loop: CASSLEGFSSYEQYF. DNA for the CDR3: TGTGCCAGCAGCTTAGAAGGGTTCTCCTCCTACGAGCAGTACTTC.